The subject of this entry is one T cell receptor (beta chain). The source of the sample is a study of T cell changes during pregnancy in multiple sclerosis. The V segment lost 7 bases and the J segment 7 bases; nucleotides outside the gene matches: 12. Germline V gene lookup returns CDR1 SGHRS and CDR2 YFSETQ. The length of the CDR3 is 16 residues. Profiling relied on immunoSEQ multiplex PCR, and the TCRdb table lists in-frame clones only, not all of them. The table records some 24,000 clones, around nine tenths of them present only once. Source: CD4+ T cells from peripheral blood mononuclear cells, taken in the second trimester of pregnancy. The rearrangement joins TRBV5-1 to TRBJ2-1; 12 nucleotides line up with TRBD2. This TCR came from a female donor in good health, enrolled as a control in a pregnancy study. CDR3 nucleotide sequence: TGCGCCAGCCAGCCGAGACTAGCGGGAGCAGGGAATGAGCAGTTCTTC. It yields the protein CASQPRLAGAGNEQFF.